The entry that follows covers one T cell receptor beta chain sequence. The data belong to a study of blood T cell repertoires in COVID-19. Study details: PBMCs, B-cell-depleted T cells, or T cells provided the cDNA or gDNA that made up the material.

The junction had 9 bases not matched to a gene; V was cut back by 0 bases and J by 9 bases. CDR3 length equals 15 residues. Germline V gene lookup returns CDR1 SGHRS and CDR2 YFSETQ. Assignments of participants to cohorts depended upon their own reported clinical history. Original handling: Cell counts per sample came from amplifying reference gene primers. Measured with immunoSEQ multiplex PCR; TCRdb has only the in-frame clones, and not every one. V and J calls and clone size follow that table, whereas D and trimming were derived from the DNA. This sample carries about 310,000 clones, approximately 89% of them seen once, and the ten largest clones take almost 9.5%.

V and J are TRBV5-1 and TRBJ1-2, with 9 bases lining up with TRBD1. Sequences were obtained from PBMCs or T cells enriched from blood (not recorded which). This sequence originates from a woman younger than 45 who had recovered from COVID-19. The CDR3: CASSLADRGTHRYTF. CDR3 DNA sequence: TGCGCCAGCAGCTTGGCGGACAGGGGAACTCATCGCTACACCTTC.